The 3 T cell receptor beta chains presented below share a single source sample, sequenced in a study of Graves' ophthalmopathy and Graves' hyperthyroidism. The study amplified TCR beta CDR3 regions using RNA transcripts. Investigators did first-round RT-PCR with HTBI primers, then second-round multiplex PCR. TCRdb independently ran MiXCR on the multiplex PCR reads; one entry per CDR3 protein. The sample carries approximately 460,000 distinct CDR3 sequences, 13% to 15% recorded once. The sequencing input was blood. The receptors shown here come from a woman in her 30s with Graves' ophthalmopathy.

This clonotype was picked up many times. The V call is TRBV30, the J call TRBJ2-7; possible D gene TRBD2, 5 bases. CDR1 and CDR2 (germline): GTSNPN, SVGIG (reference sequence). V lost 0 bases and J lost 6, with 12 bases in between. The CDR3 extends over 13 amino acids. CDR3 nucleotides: TGTGCCTGGAGTGTACTGGAGGTGGGCGAGCAGTACTTC. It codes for CAWSVLEVGEQYF.

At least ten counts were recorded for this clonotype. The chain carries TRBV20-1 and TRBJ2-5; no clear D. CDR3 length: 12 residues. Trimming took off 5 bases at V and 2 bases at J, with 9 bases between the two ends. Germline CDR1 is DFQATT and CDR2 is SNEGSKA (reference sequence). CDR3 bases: TGCAGTGCTCCCCGGGTTCAAGAGACCCAGTACTTC. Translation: CSAPRVQETQYF.

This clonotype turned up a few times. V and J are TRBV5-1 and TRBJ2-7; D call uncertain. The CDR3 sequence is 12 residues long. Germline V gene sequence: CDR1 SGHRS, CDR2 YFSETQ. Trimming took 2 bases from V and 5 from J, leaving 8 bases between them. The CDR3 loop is CASSFLDDEQYF. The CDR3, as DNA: TGCGCCAGCAGCTTCTTGGACGACGAGCAGTACTTC.